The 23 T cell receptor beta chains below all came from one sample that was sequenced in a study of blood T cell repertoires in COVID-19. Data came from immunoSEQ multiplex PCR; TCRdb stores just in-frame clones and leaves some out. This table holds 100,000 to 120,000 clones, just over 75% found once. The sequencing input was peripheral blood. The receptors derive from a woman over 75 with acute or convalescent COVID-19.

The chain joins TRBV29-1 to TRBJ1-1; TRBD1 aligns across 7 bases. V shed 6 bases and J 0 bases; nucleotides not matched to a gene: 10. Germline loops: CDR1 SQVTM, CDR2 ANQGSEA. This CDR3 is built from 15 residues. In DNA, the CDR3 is TGCAGCGTGTACGGGGCAGGGGGAGTGAACACTGAAGCTTTCTTT. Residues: CSVYGAGGVNTEAFF. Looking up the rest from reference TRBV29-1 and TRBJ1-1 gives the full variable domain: SAVISQKPSRDICQRGTSLTIQCQVDSQVTMMFWYRQQPGQSLTLIATANQGSEATYESGFVIDKFPISRPNLTFSTLTVSNMSPEDSSIYLCSVYGAGGVNTEAFFGQGTRLTVV.

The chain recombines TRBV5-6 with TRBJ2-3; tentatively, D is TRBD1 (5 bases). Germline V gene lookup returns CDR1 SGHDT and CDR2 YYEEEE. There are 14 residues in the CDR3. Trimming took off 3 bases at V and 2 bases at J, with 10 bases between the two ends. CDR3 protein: CASSSGHYTDTQYF. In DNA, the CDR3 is TGTGCCAGCAGCTCCGGACATTACACAGATACGCAGTATTTT.

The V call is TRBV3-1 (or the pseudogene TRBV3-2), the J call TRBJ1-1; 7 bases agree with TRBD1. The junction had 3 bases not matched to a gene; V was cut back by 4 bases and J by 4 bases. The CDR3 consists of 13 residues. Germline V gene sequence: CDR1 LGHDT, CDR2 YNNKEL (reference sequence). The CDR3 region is CASSRDRVTEAFF. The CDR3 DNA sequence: TGTGCCAGCAGCCGTGACAGGGTCACTGAAGCTTTCTTT.

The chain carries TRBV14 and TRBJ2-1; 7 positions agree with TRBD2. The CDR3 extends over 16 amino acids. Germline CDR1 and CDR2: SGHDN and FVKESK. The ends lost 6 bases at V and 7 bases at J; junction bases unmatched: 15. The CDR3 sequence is CASSVGGSGIGNEQFF. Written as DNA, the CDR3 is TGTGCCAGCAGTGTCGGGGGGAGCGGGATAGGAAATGAGCAGTTCTTC.

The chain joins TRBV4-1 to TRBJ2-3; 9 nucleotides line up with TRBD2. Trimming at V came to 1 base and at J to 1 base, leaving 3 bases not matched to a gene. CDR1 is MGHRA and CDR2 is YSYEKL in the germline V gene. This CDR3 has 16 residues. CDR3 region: CASSQVGGRGTDTQYF. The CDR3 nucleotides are TGCGCCAGCAGCCAAGTCGGCGGGAGGGGCACAGATACGCAGTATTTT.

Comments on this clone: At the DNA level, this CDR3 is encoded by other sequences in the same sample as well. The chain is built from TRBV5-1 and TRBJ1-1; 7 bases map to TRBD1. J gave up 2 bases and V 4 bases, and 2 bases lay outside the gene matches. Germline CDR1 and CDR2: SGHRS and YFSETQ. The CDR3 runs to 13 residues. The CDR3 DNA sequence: TGCGCCAGCAGCAACAGGGGAAACACTGAAGCTTTCTTT. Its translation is CASSNRGNTEAFF.

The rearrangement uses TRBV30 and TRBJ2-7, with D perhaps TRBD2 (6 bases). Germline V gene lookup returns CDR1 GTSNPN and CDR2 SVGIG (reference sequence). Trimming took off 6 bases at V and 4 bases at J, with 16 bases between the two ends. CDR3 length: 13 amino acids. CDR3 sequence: CACLGGAGYEQYF. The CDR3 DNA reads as TGTGCCTGCCTTGGCGGGGCTGGTTACGAGCAGTACTTC.

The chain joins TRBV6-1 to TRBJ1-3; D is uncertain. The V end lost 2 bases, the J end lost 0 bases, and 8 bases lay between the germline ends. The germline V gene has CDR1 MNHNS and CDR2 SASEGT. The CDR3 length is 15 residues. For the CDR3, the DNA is TGTGCCAGCAGTGAAAGCCGGGGCTCTGGAAACACCATATATTTT. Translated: CASSESRGSGNTIYF.

CDR3 sequence reads: CASSPRSGQGARETQYF. The CDR3 DNA follows: TGTGCCAGCTCACCTAGAAGCGGACAGGGGGCGCGAGAGACCCAGTACTTC. This chain connects TRBV18 to TRBJ2-5; 11 positions match TRBD1. V shed 3 bases, J shed 4 bases, and the junction held 10 bases outside the gene matches. This CDR3 spans 17 amino acids. Per the germline V gene, CDR1 is KGHSH and CDR2 is LQKENI.

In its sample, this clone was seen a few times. CDR3 region: CASSSGMNTEAFF. CDR3 coding DNA: TGTGCCAGCAGTTCGGGAATGAACACTGAAGCTTTCTTT. This rearrangement joins TRBV6-4 to TRBJ1-1, with no clear D. The V and J ends lost 5 bases and 0 bases respectively, with 7 bases between them. The CDR3 extends over 13 amino acids. Germline CDR1 is MRHNA and CDR2 is SNTAGT.

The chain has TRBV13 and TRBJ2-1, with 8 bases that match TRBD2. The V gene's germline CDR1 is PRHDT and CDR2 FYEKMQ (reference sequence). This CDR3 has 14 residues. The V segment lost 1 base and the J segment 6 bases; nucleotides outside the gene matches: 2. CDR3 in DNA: TGTGCCAGCAGCTTAGCGGGGGGGTTCAATGAGCAGTTCTTC. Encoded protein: CASSLAGGFNEQFF. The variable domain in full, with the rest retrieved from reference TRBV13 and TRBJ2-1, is AAGVIQSPRHLIKEKRETATLKCYPIPRHDTVYWYQQGPGQDPQFLISFYEKMQSDKGSIPDRFSAQQFSDYHSELNMSSLELGDSALYFCASSLAGGFNEQFFGPGTRLTVL.

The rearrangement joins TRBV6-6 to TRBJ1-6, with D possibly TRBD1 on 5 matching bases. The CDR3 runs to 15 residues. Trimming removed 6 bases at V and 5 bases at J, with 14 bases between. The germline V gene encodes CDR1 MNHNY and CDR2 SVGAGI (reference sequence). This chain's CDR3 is CASRPPGLDNSPLHF. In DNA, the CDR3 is TGTGCCAGCAGGCCCCCAGGGTTGGATAATTCACCCCTCCACTTT.

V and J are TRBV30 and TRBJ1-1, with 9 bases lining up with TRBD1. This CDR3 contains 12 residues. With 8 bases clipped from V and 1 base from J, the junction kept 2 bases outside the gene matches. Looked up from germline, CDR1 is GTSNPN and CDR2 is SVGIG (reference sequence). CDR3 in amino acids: CATDRGNTEAFF. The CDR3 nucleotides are TGTGCCACGGACAGGGGGAACACTGAAGCTTTCTTT.

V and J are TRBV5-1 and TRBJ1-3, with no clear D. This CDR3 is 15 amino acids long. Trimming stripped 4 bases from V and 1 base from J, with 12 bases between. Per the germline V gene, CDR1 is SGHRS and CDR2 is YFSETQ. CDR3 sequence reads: CASSPRAGSGNTIYF. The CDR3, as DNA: TGCGCCAGCAGCCCACGGGCGGGATCTGGAAACACCATATATTTT.

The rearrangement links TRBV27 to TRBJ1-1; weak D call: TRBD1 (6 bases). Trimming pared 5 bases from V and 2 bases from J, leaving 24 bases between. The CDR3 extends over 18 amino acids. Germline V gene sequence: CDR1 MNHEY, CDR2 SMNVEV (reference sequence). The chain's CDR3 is CASSPYAATGRGNTEAFF. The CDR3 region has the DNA TGTGCCAGCAGTCCCTATGCGGCGACAGGTCGAGGAAACACTGAAGCTTTCTTT.

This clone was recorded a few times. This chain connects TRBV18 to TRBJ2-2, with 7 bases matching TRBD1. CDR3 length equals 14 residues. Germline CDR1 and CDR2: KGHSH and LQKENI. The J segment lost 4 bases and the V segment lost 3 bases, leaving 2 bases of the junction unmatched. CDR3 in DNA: TGTGCCAGCTCACCGACAGGGACCACCGGGGAGCTGTTTTTT. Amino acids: CASSPTGTTGELFF.

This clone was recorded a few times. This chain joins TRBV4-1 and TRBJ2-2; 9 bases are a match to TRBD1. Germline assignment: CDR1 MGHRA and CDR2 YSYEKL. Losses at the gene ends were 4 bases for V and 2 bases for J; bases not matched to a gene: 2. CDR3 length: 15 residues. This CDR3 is CASSLGQGNTGELFF. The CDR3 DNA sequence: TGCGCCAGCAGCCTGGGACAGGGCAACACCGGGGAGCTGTTTTTT.

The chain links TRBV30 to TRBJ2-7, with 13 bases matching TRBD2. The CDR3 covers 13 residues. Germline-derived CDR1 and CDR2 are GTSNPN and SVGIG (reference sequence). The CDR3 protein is CARGLAGINEQYF. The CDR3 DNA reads TGTGCACGGGGACTAGCGGGAATCAACGAGCAGTACTTC.

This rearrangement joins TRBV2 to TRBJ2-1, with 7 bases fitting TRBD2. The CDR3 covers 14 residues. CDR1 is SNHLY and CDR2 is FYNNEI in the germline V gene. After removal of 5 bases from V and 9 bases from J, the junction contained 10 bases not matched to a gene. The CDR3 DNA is TGTGCCAGCAGTCTTAACGGGGGGTTCGTTGAGCAGTTCTTC. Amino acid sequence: CASSLNGGFVEQFF.

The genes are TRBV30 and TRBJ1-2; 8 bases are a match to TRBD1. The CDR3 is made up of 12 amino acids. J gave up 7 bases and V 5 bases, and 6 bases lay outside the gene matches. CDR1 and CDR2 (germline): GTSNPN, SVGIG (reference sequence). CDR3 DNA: TGTGCCTGGTCAAGACAGGGGTTTGGCTACACCTTC. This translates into CAWSRQGFGYTF.

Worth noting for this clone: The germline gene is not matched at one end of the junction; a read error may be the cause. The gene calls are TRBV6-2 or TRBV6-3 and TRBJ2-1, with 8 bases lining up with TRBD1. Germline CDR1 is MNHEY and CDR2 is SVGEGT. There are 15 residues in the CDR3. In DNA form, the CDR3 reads TGTGCCAGCAGCACCGGGACAGGATCCTTCAATGAGCAGTTCTTC. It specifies CASSTGTGSFNEQFF.

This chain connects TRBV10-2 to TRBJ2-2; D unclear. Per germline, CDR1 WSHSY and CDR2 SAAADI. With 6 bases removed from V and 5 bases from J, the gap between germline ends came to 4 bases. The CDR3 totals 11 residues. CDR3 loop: CASRATGELFF. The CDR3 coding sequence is TGCGCCAGCAGGGCTACCGGGGAGCTGTTTTTT.

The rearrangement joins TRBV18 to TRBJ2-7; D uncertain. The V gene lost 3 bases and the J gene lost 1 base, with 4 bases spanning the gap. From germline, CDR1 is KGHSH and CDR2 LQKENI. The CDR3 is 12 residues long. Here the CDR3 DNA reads TGTGCCAGCTCACCTCAATCCTACGAGCAGTACTTC. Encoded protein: CASSPQSYEQYF. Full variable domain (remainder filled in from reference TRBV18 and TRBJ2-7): NAGVMQNPRHLVRRRGQEARLRCSPMKGHSHVYWYRQLPEEGLKFMVYLQKENIIDESGMPKERFSAEFPKEGPSILRIQQVVRGDSAAYFCASSPQSYEQYFGPGTRLTVT.